The 12 T cell receptor beta chains presented below share a single source sample, sequenced in a study of control samples from healthy donors and cancer patients. Here immunoSEQ multiplex PCR was the method, and the copy in TCRdb shows in-frame clones only, minus some. This table holds approximately 180,000 clones, 94% found once. What was sequenced was blood. The receptor source for this set is a woman between 18 and 29 years old in good health.

The rearrangement uses TRBV6-2 or TRBV6-3 and TRBJ2-1; TRBD1 might be the D (6 bases). This CDR3 is built from 15 residues. The germline V gene has CDR1 MNHEY and CDR2 SVGEGT. V was shortened by 2 bases and J by 4 bases, with 12 bases between the two germline ends. CDR3 bases: TGTGCCAGCAGTTACGCATTCCAGGGGTACAATGAGCAGTTCTTC. Its translation: CASSYAFQGYNEQFF.

The chain has TRBV19 and TRBJ1-6; TRBD1 aligns across 7 bases. Germline-derived CDR1 and CDR2 are LNHDA and SQIVND (reference sequence). V gave up 0 bases and J gave up 4 bases; unmatched junction bases: 12. This CDR3 has 19 amino acids. DNA for the CDR3: TGTGCCAGTAGTATAGATCTATATTCGGACAGGAGGTATAATTCACCCCTCCACTTT. Protein product: CASSIDLYSDRRYNSPLHF.

The chain joins TRBV18 to TRBJ2-3; TRBD2 matches at 9 bases. CDR3 length: 16 amino acids. Germline V gene data show CDR1 as KGHSH and CDR2 as LQKENI. J lost 1 base, V lost 2 bases, and 4 bases had no gene match. The DNA for the CDR3 is TGTGCCAGCTCACCAATAGCGGGGGCGCGCACAGATACGCAGTATTTT. It yields the protein CASSPIAGARTDTQYF.

The rearrangement links TRBV6-2 or TRBV6-3 to TRBJ2-2; TRBD2 agrees at 11 bases. Looked up from germline, CDR1 is MNHEY and CDR2 is SVGEGT. V trimming: 6 bases; J trimming: 1 base; junction bases outside the gene matches: 4. This CDR3 has 16 amino acids. The CDR3 nucleotides are TGTGCCAGCAGCCGCGGACTAGCGGGGAACACCGGGGAGCTGTTTTTT. Amino acid sequence: CASSRGLAGNTGELFF.

V gene TRBV6-5 combines with J gene TRBJ1-2, with TRBD1 identical over 7 bases. With 7 bases clipped from V and 4 bases from J, the junction kept 12 bases outside the gene matches. From germline, CDR1 is MNHEY and CDR2 SVGAGI. The CDR3 length is 15 residues. The CDR3 sequence: CASTRDRGVFYGYTF. The DNA for the CDR3 is TGTGCCAGCACCCGGGACAGAGGCGTCTTCTATGGCTACACCTTC.

The chain links TRBV10-1 to TRBJ2-1, with D maybe TRBD1 (5 bases). V was clipped by 2 bases and J by 2 bases, with 7 bases between them. The CDR3 covers 14 residues. The germline CDR1 and CDR2 sequences are WNHNN and SYGVQD (reference sequence). The CDR3 is CASSEGATYNEQFF. The CDR3 nucleotides are TGCGCCAGCAGTGAGGGGGCTACCTACAATGAGCAGTTCTTC.

With respect to this clone: At one end the junction does not follow the germline gene, possibly because of a read error. The chain uses TRBV7-9 and TRBJ1-3, with D unresolved. Germline assignment: CDR1 SEHNR and CDR2 FQNEAQ (reference sequence). The CDR3 is 14 residues long. CDR3 sequence: CASSLAGSENTIYF. The CDR3 nucleotides are TGTGCCAGCAGCTTAGCAGGGTCTGAAAACACCATATATTTT.

The chain couples TRBV28 to TRBJ2-5, with 11 bases identical to TRBD2. The CDR3 length is 17 residues. Germline CDR1 MDHEN, CDR2 SYDVKM. The V and J ends lost 6 bases and 5 bases, in that order; junction bases with no gene match: 14. The CDR3 loop is CASSRTSGSPVQETQYF. The CDR3 coding sequence is TGTGCCAGCAGCAGGACTAGCGGGTCTCCAGTACAGGAGACCCAGTACTTC.

The CDR3 is CASSYPTRTGEDGYTF. The DNA of the CDR3 is TGTGCCAGCAGTTACCCGACCCGAACAGGGGAAGATGGCTACACCTTC. This chain joins TRBV6-5 and TRBJ1-2; 7 nucleotides match TRBD1. Trimming at V came to 2 bases and at J to 6 bases, leaving 12 bases not matched to a gene. This CDR3 region has 16 residues. CDR1 and CDR2 (germline): MNHEY, SVGAGI.

This chain joins TRBV9 and TRBJ2-7; perhaps TRBD2 as D (5 bases). CDR1 and CDR2 (germline): SGDLS, YYNGEE. The CDR3 is 15 amino acids. V was clipped by 4 bases and J by 6 bases, with 20 bases between them. CDR3 bases: TGTGCCAGCAGCCCGCCATCGGGCGGGTGGGTCGAGCAGTACTTC. The encoded protein is CASSPPSGGWVEQYF. Supplemented by reference TRBV9 and TRBJ2-7, the full variable domain reads DSGVTQTPKHLITATGQRVTLRCSPRSGDLSVYWYQQSLDQGLQFLIQYYNGEERAKGNILERFSAQQFPDLHSELNLSSLELGDSALYFCASSPPSGGWVEQYFGPGTRLTVT.

This clone was counted once. The chain is built from TRBV28 and TRBJ2-7; D may be TRBD2 (5 bases). In germline, CDR1 is MDHEN, CDR2 SYDVKM. The V end lost 6 bases, the J end lost 5 bases, and 11 bases lay between the germline ends. This CDR3 region has 12 residues. The CDR3 loop is CASRLADDEQYF. CDR3 nucleotides: TGTGCCAGCAGGCTAGCTGACGACGAGCAGTACTTC.

The chain joins TRBV27 to TRBJ1-5; D is perhaps TRBD1 (5 bases). This CDR3 contains 15 residues. With 1 base removed from V and 0 bases from J, the gap between germline ends came to 7 bases. The germline CDR1 and CDR2 sequences are MNHEY and SMNVEV (reference sequence). The CDR3 is CASSLWQGSNQPQHF. CDR3 coding DNA: TGTGCCAGCAGTTTATGGCAGGGTAGCAATCAGCCCCAGCATTTT.